A single sample is the source of the 29 T cell receptor beta chains below, sequenced in a study of beta chain features in type 1 diabetes. Notes on the study in general: Shortening of TCRB CDR3s, moderate but significant, appeared in all four CD4+ subsets of Type 1 diabetes patients.

Antigens for these TCRs are unknown. Expressed TCRB transcripts were sequenced because the isolated RNA had all been reverse transcribed beforehand. Assay used: immunoSEQ multiplex PCR; TCRdb lists only in-frame clones, some missing. The table shows 550,000 to 850,000 clones, with roughly 12% occurring only once. Specimen: naive CD4+ T cells from blood. Receptors originate from a man aged 18-30 years with type 1 diabetes.

This clone was counted between two and nine times. The CDR3 protein is CAWSRDRGHQPQHF. The CDR3 DNA is TGTGCCTGGAGTCGGGACAGGGGGCATCAGCCCCAGCATTTT. The chain recombines TRBV30 with TRBJ1-5; 12 bases align to TRBD1. In germline, CDR1 is GTSNPN, CDR2 SVGIG (reference sequence). V shed 2 bases and J 5 bases; nucleotides not matched to a gene: 1. The CDR3 contains 14 residues.

V is TRBV6-5 and J is TRBJ2-5; 12 bases map to TRBD2. CDR3 length: 16 residues. The germline CDR1 and CDR2 sequences are MNHEY and SVGAGI. Losses at the gene ends were 2 bases for V and 1 base for J; bases not matched to a gene: 2. The CDR3 reads CASSYASGGVQETQYF. The CDR3 DNA is TGTGCCAGCAGTTACGCTAGCGGGGGGGTCCAAGAGACCCAGTACTTC.

This clone was counted a few times. The V call is TRBV2, the J call TRBJ2-1; no definite D call. The CDR3 consists of 13 residues. The V gene's germline CDR1 is SNHLY and CDR2 FYNNEI. V lost 3 bases and J 4 bases, leaving 7 bases between the germline ends. For the CDR3, the DNA is TGTGCCAGCAGTGACGTGAGGTACAATGAGCAGTTCTTC. It codes for CASSDVRYNEQFF.

The rearrangement uses TRBV11-2 and TRBJ2-3; TRBD2 matches at 9 bases. Germline V gives CDR1 SGHAT, CDR2 FQNNGV. V was clipped by 5 bases and J by 4 bases; unmatched bases: 16. This CDR3 spans 18 amino acids. The CDR3 sequence is CASSRWSGGTRLADTQYF. The CDR3 DNA reads TGTGCCAGCAGCCGTTGGAGCGGGGGGACCCGCCTGGCAGATACGCAGTATTTT.

The J gene is TRBJ1-2, the V gene TRBV27; possibly TRBD1 for D (5 bases). V was trimmed by 6 bases and J by 1 base, leaving 15 bases between them. The CDR3 has 15 amino acids. Germline CDR1 and CDR2: MNHEY and SMNVEV (reference sequence). The CDR3 protein is CASSPQVELNYGYTF. CDR3 bases: TGTGCCAGCAGCCCACAGGTGGAACTTAACTATGGCTACACCTTC.

This clone was detected a few times. Additional DNA sequences in this sample encode the identical CDR3. The chain recombines TRBV7-2 with TRBJ2-7; D gene ambiguous. This CDR3 spans 14 amino acids. Germline CDR1 is SGHTA and CDR2 is FQGNSA. V was cut by 1 base and J by 0 bases, with 7 bases left in between. The CDR3 region is CASSLVGSSYEQYF. As DNA, the CDR3 is TGTGCCAGCAGCTTAGTAGGCAGCTCCTACGAGCAGTACTTC.

The chain couples TRBV13 to TRBJ1-1, with a weak D call TRBD1 (5 bases). The CDR3 is made up of 11 amino acids. CDR1 and CDR2 from the germline V gene are PRHDT and FYEKMQ (reference sequence). Trimming cost V 6 bases and J 12 bases, with 14 bases left between them. CDR3 coding DNA: TGTGCCAGCAGTTCGGGACTCGTTCCTTTCTTT. Amino acid sequence: CASSSGLVPFF.

The V gene is TRBV28, the J gene TRBJ2-6; tentatively, D is TRBD2 (5 bases). In germline, CDR1 is MDHEN, CDR2 SYDVKM. CDR3 length: 15 amino acids. Trimming shortened V by 6 bases and J by 2 bases, and 11 bases separated the two germline ends. The chain's CDR3 is CASSPPGTGANVLTF. As DNA, the CDR3 is TGTGCCAGCAGCCCTCCCGGGACTGGGGCCAACGTCCTGACTTTC.

This CDR3 reads CASSHRRGLGRDTQYF. CDR3 nucleotides: TGTGCCAGCAGCCACCGGAGGGGTCTAGGCAGGGATACGCAGTATTTT. The rearrangement uses TRBV28 and TRBJ2-3, with D perhaps TRBD2 (6 bases). Germline V gives CDR1 MDHEN, CDR2 SYDVKM. This CDR3 spans 16 amino acids. Trimming pared 6 bases from V and 6 bases from J, leaving 22 bases between.

The chain is built from TRBV5-6 and TRBJ1-2, with D uncertain. Trimming cost V 4 bases and J 8 bases, with 18 bases left between them. The CDR3 runs to 14 residues. CDR1 and CDR2 (germline): SGHDT, YYEEEE. The CDR3 nucleotides are TGTGCCAGCAGCCCGAACGTTGCAGATTGGGGCTACACCTTC. It encodes CASSPNVADWGYTF.

V gene TRBV6-5 combines with J gene TRBJ2-7, with 7 bases identical to TRBD1. This CDR3 is built from 12 residues. The V segment lost 6 bases and the J segment 6 bases; nucleotides outside the gene matches: 5. CDR1 is MNHEY, CDR2 SVGAGI, per germline. In nucleotides, the CDR3 is TGTGCCAGCAGCGGACAGGTTGGCGAGCAGTACTTC. It yields the protein CASSGQVGEQYF.

This chain's CDR3 is CASSADSWSGGSYNEQFF. The CDR3 DNA follows: TGTGCCAGCAGTGCGGACAGCTGGAGCGGGGGGTCCTACAATGAGCAGTTCTTC. The chain is built from TRBV6-4 and TRBJ2-1; 9 bases line up with TRBD2. This CDR3 has 18 residues. Germline V gives CDR1 MRHNA, CDR2 SNTAGT. V dropped 4 bases and J dropped 1; count of bases not matched to a gene: 11.

The chain links TRBV29-1 to TRBJ2-1, with a weak D call TRBD2 (6 bases). This CDR3 contains 14 residues. Germline V CDR1 and CDR2: SQVTM, ANQGSEA. V lost 8 bases to trimming and J lost 0 bases, with 14 bases between them. CDR3 sequence reads: CSTAGGSSYNEQFF. CDR3 DNA: TGCAGCACCGCCGGAGGGAGCTCCTACAATGAGCAGTTCTTC.

This clone was seen more than once but under ten times. V and J are TRBV2 and TRBJ1-6; D is undetermined. V gave up 4 bases and J gave up 11 bases, with 9 bases separating them. Looked up from germline, CDR1 is SNHLY and CDR2 is FYNNEI. This CDR3 comprises 12 residues. Written as DNA, the CDR3 is TGTGCCAGCAGTGTCTTTGGGACACCCCTCCACTTT. Translated: CASSVFGTPLHF.

In its sample, this clone was seen a few times. The V call is TRBV5-1, the J call TRBJ2-7; weak D call: TRBD1 (5 bases). Germline CDR1 SGHRS, CDR2 YFSETQ. This CDR3 comprises 13 residues. V was shortened by 4 bases and J by 2 bases, with 10 bases between the two germline ends. The CDR3 reads CASSPRQTYEQYF. In DNA, the CDR3 is TGCGCCAGCAGCCCGAGACAGACCTACGAGCAGTACTTC.

This clone came up a few times. The rearrangement joins TRBV5-4 to TRBJ2-7, with 9 bases identical to TRBD2. V lost 0 bases to trimming and J lost 2 bases; unmatched junction nucleotides: 3. The CDR3 totals 15 residues. Germline-derived CDR1 and CDR2 are SGHNT and YYREEE (reference sequence). The CDR3 region is CASSLAGGGAYEQYF. As DNA, the CDR3 is TGTGCCAGCAGCTTGGCGGGCGGGGGGGCCTACGAGCAGTACTTC.

This clone has just a few counts. The V and J genes are TRBV4-1 and TRBJ1-1; D perhaps matches TRBD1 (5 bases). The CDR3 sequence is 16 residues long. Germline V gives CDR1 MGHRA, CDR2 YSYEKL. With 0 bases removed from V and 0 bases from J, the gap between germline ends came to 11 bases. In DNA form, the CDR3 reads TGCGCCAGCAGCCAAGATTTAGGGACCATGAACACTGAAGCTTTCTTT. Its protein is CASSQDLGTMNTEAFF.

This chain joins TRBV6-6 and TRBJ2-5; 11 bases fit TRBD2. CDR1 MNHNY and CDR2 SVGAGI come from the germline V gene (reference sequence). CDR3 size: 15 residues. J gave up 4 bases and V 6 bases, and 7 bases lay outside the gene matches. The CDR3 nucleotides read TGTGCCAGCAGCCGACTAGCGGGGTCGCTAGAGACCCAGTACTTC. It specifies CASSRLAGSLETQYF.

This rearrangement joins TRBV6-1 to TRBJ2-5; no clear D. Germline-derived CDR1 and CDR2 are MNHNS and SASEGT. Trimming shortened V by 0 bases and J by 5 bases, and 22 bases separated the two germline ends. This CDR3 comprises 18 residues. The CDR3 DNA sequence: TGTGCCAGCAGTGAAGCAAAATTCGGCGAACCAGGCCGGGAGACCCAGTACTTC. It specifies CASSEAKFGEPGRETQYF.

This clone was seen a few times. V usage is TRBV5-4 and J usage is TRBJ2-1, with TRBD1 matching over 7 bases. J gave up 3 bases and V 4 bases, and 7 bases lay outside the gene matches. CDR1 and CDR2 (germline): SGHNT, YYREEE (reference sequence). CDR3 size: 15 residues. CDR3 region: CASSARAGGYNEQFF. The CDR3 DNA is TGTGCCAGCAGCGCCAGGGCAGGGGGCTACAATGAGCAGTTCTTC. Combining the CDR3 with reference TRBV5-4 and TRBJ2-1 gives the whole variable domain ETGVTQSPTHLIKTRGQQVTLRCSSQSGHNTVSWYQQALGQGPQFIFQYYREEENGRGNFPPRFSGLQFPNYSSELNVNALELDDSALYLCASSARAGGYNEQFFGPGTRLTVL.

This clone was observed a few times. CDR3: CGTRGASYGYTF. CDR3 sequence (DNA): TGTGGCACCCGAGGGGCCTCCTATGGCTACACCTTC. This rearrangement joins TRBV6-5 to TRBJ1-2, with D maybe TRBD1 (5 bases). This CDR3 is built from 12 residues. Germline CDR1 and CDR2: MNHEY and SVGAGI.

This chain joins TRBV27 and TRBJ2-5; 7 nucleotides align to TRBD1. Germline assignment: CDR1 MNHEY and CDR2 SMNVEV (reference sequence). V was pared by 4 bases and J by 4 bases, with 9 bases of the junction left unmatched. CDR3 length equals 15 residues. The CDR3 nucleotides read TGTGCCAGCAGTTCCGGGACAGTACGGTCAGAGACCCAGTACTTC. As protein: CASSSGTVRSETQYF.

V is TRBV6-1 and J is TRBJ2-1, with a tentative D call TRBD1 (5 bases). The CDR3 loop spans 15 amino acids. The germline gives CDR1 MNHNS, CDR2 SASEGT. V was pared by 5 bases and J by 0 bases, with 11 bases between. CDR3 region: CASSNDRSSYNEQFF. The CDR3, as DNA: TGTGCCAGCAGTAACGACAGATCCTCCTACAATGAGCAGTTCTTC.

In nucleotides, the CDR3 is TGTGCCAGCAGCCTATCGCGTGGCTACACCTTC. Its protein is CASSLSRGYTF. The gene calls are TRBV13 and TRBJ1-2; no clear D gene. Deletions cut 5 bases from V and 7 bases from J, with 8 bases between. The CDR3 contains 11 residues. In germline, CDR1 is PRHDT, CDR2 FYEKMQ (reference sequence).

This clone was detected only a few times. As DNA, the CDR3 is TGTGCCAGCAGCCAAGGACAGGGGTCCACCTACGAGCAGTACTTC. It is translated as CASSQGQGSTYEQYF. V and J are TRBV7-9 and TRBJ2-7; 9 bases are a match to TRBD1. This CDR3 has 15 residues. CDR1 is SEHNR, CDR2 FQNEAQ, per germline (reference sequence). With V trimmed by 5 bases and J by 2 bases, 7 bases remained unmatched.

This clone showed up just a few times. The chain links TRBV10-2 to TRBJ1-2, with D hard to call. Trimming cost V 4 bases and J 4 bases, with 7 bases left between them. The CDR3 totals 12 residues. CDR1 is WSHSY and CDR2 is SAAADI in the germline V gene. This CDR3 reads CASSVPSYGYTF. CDR3 sequence (DNA): TGCGCCAGCAGTGTTCCCAGCTATGGCTACACCTTC.

This clone was counted a few times. The rearrangement links TRBV28 to TRBJ2-7; 7 nucleotides align to TRBD1. Germline V CDR1 and CDR2: MDHEN, SYDVKM. The V gene end was trimmed by 5 bases and the J gene end by 3 bases; junction bases not matched to a gene: 10. There are 15 residues in the CDR3. CDR3 in amino acids: CASSQTGKGFYEQYF. Written as DNA, the CDR3 is TGTGCCAGCAGTCAGACAGGGAAGGGTTTCTACGAGCAGTACTTC.

The chain is built from TRBV10-3 and TRBJ1-6, with TRBD1 matching 8 bases. V shed 10 bases, J shed 14 bases, and the junction held 16 bases outside the gene matches. This CDR3 contains 14 residues. Germline assignment: CDR1 ENHRY and CDR2 SYGVKD. CDR3 protein: CASLGQAETGTLHF. CDR3 in DNA: TGTGCCAGCCTGGGACAGGCTGAAACGGGAACCCTCCACTTT.

The genes are TRBV19 and TRBJ2-5; D unclear. Germline V CDR1 and CDR2: LNHDA, SQIVND (reference sequence). V lost 4 bases and J 5 bases, leaving 11 bases between the germline ends. This CDR3 comprises 13 residues. This chain's CDR3 is CASSTYTQETQYF. CDR3 DNA sequence: TGTGCCAGTAGTACCTATACTCAGGAGACCCAGTACTTC.